This T cell receptor (beta chain) was sequenced in a study of CD8 T cell repertoires and HIV-1 epitope variants. The wider study: Twenty-five autologous and known Gag and Nef epitope variant peptides each stimulated T cells separately. Controls included no peptide, Ebola AY9 epitope, and a CMV, EBV, flu pool.

Germline V gene sequence: CDR1 WSHSY, CDR2 SAAADI. The CDR3 runs 15 residues. Between the trimmed V and J ends, which lost 4 bases and 0 bases, there was a span of 7 bases. About this clone: Its antigen is not known.

Data came from immunoSEQ multiplex PCR; TCRdb stores just in-frame clones and leaves some out. The profile shows 5,500 to 6,000 clones, 64% of them singletons. Sequencing was carried out using cultured CD8+ T cells derived from PBMCs. This TCR was recovered from a male donor with HIV. V is TRBV10-2 and J is TRBJ2-6, with D possibly being TRBD2 (6 bases). This CDR3 is CASSGRASGANVLTF. The DNA of the CDR3 is TGCGCCAGCAGTGGGAGGGCCTCTGGGGCCAACGTCCTGACTTTC.